Below, 30 T cell receptor beta chains from the same sample are listed, as sequenced in a study of blood T cell repertoires in COVID-19. Generated by immunoSEQ multiplex PCR, the TCRdb table keeps only in-frame clones and is missing some. The table lists roughly 150,000 clones, roughly 84% of them singletons. Sequencing was done on a sample of PBMCs or T cells enriched from blood (not recorded which). The receptor source for this set is a man between 60 and 75 years old who had recovered from COVID-19.

The V gene is TRBV11-2, the J gene TRBJ1-2; the D gene is possibly TRBD1 (5 bases). The germline V gene has CDR1 SGHAT and CDR2 FQNNGV. V was trimmed by 1 base and J by 3 bases, leaving 9 bases between them. The CDR3 has 14 residues. CDR3: CASSLGSRDYGYTF. The CDR3 coding sequence is TGTGCCAGCAGCTTAGGGTCCAGGGACTATGGCTACACCTTC.

For the CDR3, the DNA is TGTGCCAGCAGCTTCGCGGTGGAGGGCTACACCTTC. It translates to CASSFAVEGYTF. The J gene is TRBJ1-2, the V gene TRBV7-2; the D is unclear. Germline V lookup: CDR1 SGHTA, CDR2 FQGNSA. The CDR3 contains 12 residues. Trimming removed 3 bases at V and 8 bases at J, with 10 bases between. Based on the CDR3 plus reference TRBV7-2 and TRBJ1-2, the full variable domain is GAGVSQSPSNKVTEKGKDVELRCDPISGHTALYWYRQSLGQGLEFLIYFQGNSAPDKSGLPSDRFSAERTGGSVSTLTIQRTQQEDSAVYLCASSFAVEGYTFGSGTRLTVV.

This chain connects TRBV5-1 to TRBJ1-2; D is perhaps TRBD1 (6 bases). Germline V lookup: CDR1 SGHRS, CDR2 YFSETQ. Trimming shortened V by 4 bases and J by 8 bases, and 12 bases separated the two germline ends. The CDR3 length is 12 residues. The CDR3 nucleotides read TGCGCCAGCAGCCCAGGGGTTGGCGGCTACACCTTC. This sequence encodes CASSPGVGGYTF.

The chain is built from TRBV28 and TRBJ2-4, with D perhaps TRBD2 (5 bases). V was trimmed by 5 bases and J by 6 bases, leaving 11 bases between them. CDR3 length: 13 residues. Germline lookup yields CDR1 MDHEN and CDR2 SYDVKM. In DNA, the CDR3 is TGTGCCAGCAGTGGCGGGTGGGCAAACATTCAGTACTTC. Its protein product is CASSGGWANIQYF.

The CDR3 region has the DNA TGTGCCACCAGCAGAGATCCCCCGGGACTAGATGGCTACACCTTC. Its translation is CATSRDPPGLDGYTF. This rearrangement joins TRBV15 to TRBJ1-2; D is perhaps TRBD1 (5 bases). CDR1 is LNHNV and CDR2 is YYDKDF in the germline V gene (reference sequence). CDR3 length: 15 residues. The V end lost 0 bases, the J end lost 6 bases, and 14 bases lay between the germline ends.

The gene calls are TRBV7-9 and TRBJ2-3; D is unresolved. The CDR3 is made up of 12 amino acids. V was shortened by 5 bases and J by 1 base, with 4 bases between the two germline ends. CDR1 is SEHNR and CDR2 is FQNEAQ in the germline V gene (reference sequence). The CDR3 nucleotides are TGTGCCAGCAGCACGGGCACAGATACGCAGTATTTT. Translation gives CASSTGTDTQYF. Full variable domain (missing parts from reference TRBV7-9 and TRBJ2-3): DTGVSQNPRHKITKRGQNVTFRCDPISEHNRLYWYRQTLGQGPEFLTYFQNEAQLEKSRLLSDRFSAERPKGSFSTLEIQRTEQGDSAMYLCASSTGTDTQYFGPGTRLTVL.

The genes are TRBV19 and TRBJ2-1; 9 nucleotides agree with TRBD1. This CDR3 region has 15 residues. Germline CDR1 LNHDA, CDR2 SQIVND (reference sequence). The V segment lost 7 bases and the J segment 2 bases; nucleotides outside the gene matches: 6. CDR3 protein: CASKMGQGTYNEQFF. CDR3 DNA sequence: TGTGCCAGTAAGATGGGACAGGGAACCTACAATGAGCAGTTCTTC.

The gene calls are TRBV7-6 and TRBJ2-5; D unresolved. Trimming took off 0 bases at V and 4 bases at J, with 9 bases between the two ends. This CDR3 region has 14 residues. CDR1 is SGHVS, CDR2 FNYEAQ, per germline. CDR3 in DNA: TGTGCCAGCAGCTTAGCGCGCAAGTCAGAGACCCAGTACTTC. It yields the protein CASSLARKSETQYF.

This rearrangement joins TRBV5-4 to TRBJ2-2, with D perhaps TRBD2 (6 bases). Germline values: CDR1 SGHNT, CDR2 YYREEE (reference sequence). This CDR3 has 16 residues. V dropped 4 bases and J dropped 4 bases, with 17 bases sitting between them. As DNA, the CDR3 is TGTGCCAGCAGCCCCTTCCGGGACGGGAGCACCGGGGAGCTGTTTTTT. Translated, it gives CASSPFRDGSTGELFF.

The V call is TRBV20-1, the J call TRBJ1-1; D possibly corresponds to TRBD1 (6 bases). The CDR3 consists of 16 residues. The germline V gene encodes CDR1 DFQATT and CDR2 SNEGSKA (reference sequence). Between the trimmed V and J ends, which lost 3 bases and 2 bases, there was a span of 19 bases. DNA for the CDR3: TGCAGTGCTAGTTTTGGTTGGGACAAAATCAACACTGAAGCTTTCTTT. Translation: CSASFGWDKINTEAFF.

V usage is TRBV28 and J usage is TRBJ2-2; 9 positions match TRBD2. Germline loops: CDR1 MDHEN, CDR2 SYDVKM. The length of the CDR3 is 15 residues. J gave up 7 bases and V 3 bases, and 6 bases lay outside the gene matches. CDR3 coding DNA: TGTGCCAGCAGTTTCTCGAGCGGGAGGAGCGGGGAGCTGTTTTTT. Encoded protein: CASSFSSGRSGELFF.

This clone was recorded a few times. The chain joins TRBV7-9 to TRBJ1-6; the match to TRBD1 covers 7 bases. The CDR3 contains 13 residues. Germline assignment: CDR1 SEHNR and CDR2 FQNEAQ (reference sequence). V was clipped by 3 bases and J by 15 bases; unmatched bases: 8. The CDR3, as DNA: TGTGCCAGCAGCTTGGAGACAGGGCCGGTCCTCCACTTT. Encoded protein: CASSLETGPVLHF. The variable domain in full, completed from reference TRBV7-9 and TRBJ1-6, reads DTGVSQNPRHKITKRGQNVTFRCDPISEHNRLYWYRQTLGQGPEFLTYFQNEAQLEKSRLLSDRFSAERPKGSFSTLEIQRTEQGDSAMYLCASSLETGPVLHFGNGTRLTVT.

The table lists this clone with a few counts. The CDR3 nucleotides read TGTGCCAGCAGCACCGGGCAGGGGCTCCCCATATATTTT. It yields the protein CASSTGQGLPIYF. V is TRBV7-3 and J is TRBJ1-3; perhaps TRBD1 as D (6 bases). Germline loops: CDR1 SGHTA, CDR2 FQGTGA. CDR3 length equals 13 residues. Trimming cost V 5 bases and J 11 bases, with 16 bases left between them.

The chain combines TRBV19 with TRBJ1-3; no clear D. The CDR3 length is 14 residues. Trimming pared 3 bases from V and 3 bases from J, leaving 9 bases between. Germline lookup yields CDR1 LNHDA and CDR2 SQIVND (reference sequence). The CDR3 is CASSIRTLGNTIYF. CDR3 DNA: TGTGCCAGTAGTATTCGCACTCTTGGAAACACCATATATTTT.

The chain joins TRBV6-5 to TRBJ1-3; no clear D. Between the trimmed V and J ends, which lost 0 bases and 4 bases, there was a span of 13 bases. The CDR3 totals 16 residues. Germline-derived CDR1 and CDR2 are MNHEY and SVGAGI. In DNA form, the CDR3 reads TGTGCCAGCAGTTACTCGACCGGCGGCCCAGGAAACACCATATATTTT. This encodes CASSYSTGGPGNTIYF.

The CDR3 bases are TGTGCCAGCAGTCCCCTCTCTTGGACAGGGGGCACCAATCAGCCCCAGCATTTT. Its translation is CASSPLSWTGGTNQPQHF. The V gene is TRBV27, the J gene TRBJ1-5, with 11 bases matching TRBD1. The CDR3 extends over 18 amino acids. V lost 5 bases to trimming and J lost 3 bases; unmatched junction nucleotides: 12. CDR1 MNHEY and CDR2 SMNVEV come from the germline V gene (reference sequence).

V is TRBV14 and J is TRBJ2-5; 11 positions agree with TRBD1. V lost 4 bases, J lost 5 bases, and 6 bases stayed unmatched. From germline, CDR1 is SGHDN and CDR2 FVKESK. This CDR3 region has 15 residues. The CDR3 DNA sequence: TGTGCCAGCAGCCCCTTGGGACAGGGGGAGGAGACCCAGTACTTC. Protein: CASSPLGQGEETQYF.

V gene TRBV5-1 combines with J gene TRBJ2-7, with 10 bases aligning to TRBD2. The germline V gene has CDR1 SGHRS and CDR2 YFSETQ. There are 16 residues in the CDR3. V shed 4 bases, J shed 10 bases, and the junction held 17 bases outside the gene matches. CDR3 sequence: CASSRGLATPTTGQYF. For the CDR3, the DNA is TGCGCCAGCAGCAGGGGACTAGCGACCCCAACGACCGGACAGTACTTC.

On this clone: Other DNA variants within this sample encode the same CDR3. The gene calls are TRBV5-1 and TRBJ1-1, with 8 bases fitting TRBD1. The CDR3 runs to 14 residues. With 4 bases clipped from V and 4 bases from J, the junction kept 6 bases outside the gene matches. Per germline, CDR1 SGHRS and CDR2 YFSETQ. The CDR3 DNA sequence: TGCGCCAGCAGCCCGGACAGGGCCAGCACTGAAGCTTTCTTT. This gives the protein CASSPDRASTEAFF. Full variable domain (outside the CDR3, taken from reference TRBV5-1 and TRBJ1-1): KAGVTQTPRYLIKTRGQQVTLSCSPISGHRSVSWYQQTPGQGLQFLFEYFSETQRNKGNFPGRFSGRQFSNSRSEMNVSTLELGDSALYLCASSPDRASTEAFFGQGTRLTVV.

The CDR3 is CASSSPGTFNTGELFF. The CDR3 DNA reads as TGTGCCAGCAGCTCCCCCGGGACTTTTAACACCGGGGAGCTGTTTTTT. The J gene is TRBJ2-2, the V gene TRBV7-8, with D perhaps matching TRBD2 (6 bases). Trimming took 4 bases from V and 2 from J, leaving 14 bases between them. Germline CDR1 is SGHVS and CDR2 is FQNEAQ. The length of the CDR3 is 16 residues.

The gene calls are TRBV10-3 and TRBJ1-2, with TRBD1 identical over 8 bases. The V segment lost 5 bases and the J segment 4 bases; nucleotides outside the gene matches: 6. This CDR3 has 14 amino acids. Germline assignment: CDR1 ENHRY and CDR2 SYGVKD. The CDR3 DNA reads TGTGCCATCAGTCAGACAGGGGCTGGCTATGGCTACACCTTC. This codes for CAISQTGAGYGYTF.

The chain links TRBV19 to TRBJ1-1; TRBD1 aligns across 7 bases. The V gene's germline CDR1 is LNHDA and CDR2 SQIVND (reference sequence). The CDR3 is 14 amino acids. Trimming took 3 bases from V and 1 from J; bases not matched to a gene: 2. The CDR3 DNA follows: TGTGCCAGTAGTATGAGGGGGCGGAACACTGAAGCTTTCTTT. This encodes CASSMRGRNTEAFF.

This clone appeared once. This chain joins TRBV28 and TRBJ2-5; TRBD2 aligns across 7 bases. The CDR3 length is 14 residues. Trimming took 6 bases from V and 2 from J; bases not matched to a gene: 6. Germline values: CDR1 MDHEN, CDR2 SYDVKM. The CDR3 coding sequence is TGTGCCAGCAGCATACGGGAGGAGCAAGAGACCCAGTACTTC. Amino acids: CASSIREEQETQYF.

The rearrangement links TRBV24-1 to TRBJ1-2, with D unclear. V was trimmed by 2 bases and J by 6 bases, leaving 12 bases between them. The germline V gene encodes CDR1 KGHDR and CDR2 SFDVKD. The CDR3 has 14 residues. The CDR3 nucleotides read TGTGCCACCAGTGATTGGGTCGACGGGAATGGCTACACCTTC. Its translation is CATSDWVDGNGYTF.

The genes are TRBV19 and TRBJ1-1; D is perhaps TRBD1 (5 bases). The V gene's germline CDR1 is LNHDA and CDR2 SQIVND (reference sequence). CDR3 size: 14 residues. The germline V and J ends were trimmed by 9 bases and 2 bases, with 16 bases remaining between them. The CDR3 DNA is TGTGCCAGCAGCTCGGGGGGAACAAACACTGAAGCTTTCTTT. Its translation is CASSSGGTNTEAFF.

The rearrangement joins TRBV10-3 to TRBJ2-1, with TRBD2 identical over 10 bases. Germline trimming cut 3 bases from V and 7 bases from J; bases unmatched to any gene: 6. CDR1 and CDR2 from the germline V gene are ENHRY and SYGVKD. This CDR3 has 15 residues. CDR3 sequence reads: CAISEKLAGSNEQFF. The CDR3 nucleotides read TGTGCCATCAGTGAAAAACTAGCGGGATCTAATGAGCAGTTCTTC.

CDR3 nucleotides: TGTGCCAGCAGTTTAGCCCTCAATCAGCCCCAGCATTTT. Its translation: CASSLALNQPQHF. The chain carries TRBV12-3 or TRBV12-4 and TRBJ1-5; D unclear. The length of the CDR3 is 13 residues. V was cut by 0 bases and J by 3 bases, with 3 bases left in between.

The table lists this clone with a few counts. The chain couples TRBV5-1 to TRBJ2-1; 16 nucleotides align to TRBD2. Trimming cost V 7 bases and J 7 bases; bases outside gene matches: 8. The CDR3 totals 16 residues. Germline CDR1 is SGHRS and CDR2 is YFSETQ. CDR3 residues: CASAGLAGGPRNEQFF. In DNA, the CDR3 is TGCGCCAGCGCGGGACTAGCGGGAGGGCCGAGGAATGAGCAGTTCTTC.

The rearrangement uses TRBV3-1 (or the pseudogene TRBV3-2) and TRBJ2-1; the match to TRBD1 covers 9 bases. The CDR3 is made up of 16 amino acids. Germline lookup yields CDR1 LGHDT and CDR2 YNNKEL (reference sequence). Germline trimming cut 1 base from V and 6 bases from J; bases unmatched to any gene: 7. The DNA for the CDR3 is TGTGCCAGCAGCCAAGCCCGGGACAGGGCAGGCAATGAGCAGTTCTTC. It codes for CASSQARDRAGNEQFF.

CDR3 sequence (DNA): TGTGCTAGTGGTCAAGACAGGATGGACAATGAGCAGTTCTTC. It translates to CASGQDRMDNEQFF. The chain carries TRBV12-5 and TRBJ2-1; possible D gene TRBD1, 6 bases. The CDR3 spans 14 residues. The germline V and J ends were trimmed by 5 bases and 5 bases, with 13 bases remaining between them. The germline V gene encodes CDR1 LGHNT and CDR2 FRNRAP. Supplemented by reference TRBV12-5 and TRBJ2-1, the full variable domain reads DARVTQTPRHKVTEMGQEVTMRCQPILGHNTVFWYRQTMMQGLELLAYFRNRAPLDDSGMPKDRFSAEMPDATLATLKIQPSEPRDSAVYFCASGQDRMDNEQFFGPGTRLTVL.